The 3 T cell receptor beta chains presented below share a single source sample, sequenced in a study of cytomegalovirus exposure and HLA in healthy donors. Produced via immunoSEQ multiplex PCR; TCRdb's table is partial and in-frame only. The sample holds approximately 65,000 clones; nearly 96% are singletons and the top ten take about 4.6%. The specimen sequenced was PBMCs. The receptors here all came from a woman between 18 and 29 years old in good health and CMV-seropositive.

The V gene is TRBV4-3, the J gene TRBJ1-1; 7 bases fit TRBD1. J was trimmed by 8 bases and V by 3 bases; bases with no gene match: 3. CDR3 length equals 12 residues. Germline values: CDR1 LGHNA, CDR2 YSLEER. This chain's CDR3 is CASSHYRGEAFF. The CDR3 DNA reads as TGCGCCAGCAGCCATTACAGGGGAGAAGCTTTCTTT.

For the CDR3, the DNA is TGTGCCAGCAGAACAGCGGGAGGGACCTCCTACGAGCAGTACTTC. Its protein is CASRTAGGTSYEQYF. The chain combines TRBV28 with TRBJ2-7, with 10 bases that match TRBD2. This CDR3 region has 15 residues. The germline gives CDR1 MDHEN, CDR2 SYDVKM. The V gene end was trimmed by 6 bases and the J gene end by 0 bases; junction bases not matched to a gene: 5.

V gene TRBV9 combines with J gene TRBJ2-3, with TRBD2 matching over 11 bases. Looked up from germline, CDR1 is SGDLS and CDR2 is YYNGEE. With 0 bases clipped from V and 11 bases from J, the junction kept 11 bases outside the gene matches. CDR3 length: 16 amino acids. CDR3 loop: CASSVGGSGRASEQYF. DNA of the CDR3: TGTGCCAGCAGCGTAGGCGGTAGCGGGAGGGCCTCGGAGCAGTATTTT.